What follows are 19 T cell receptor beta chains derived from one specimen sequenced in a study of graft-versus-host responses after intestinal transplantation. Sequencing was performed with immunoSEQ multiplex PCR; in TCRdb, only in-frame clones are kept and a portion is missing. Here the sample spans over 9,000 clones, 90% to 95% being singletons. The sequencing here drew on bone marrow, taken 500 to 550 days after intestinal transplantation. These receptors came from a human patient who received an intestinal transplant, so some T cells may come from the graft donor.

V is TRBV19 and J is TRBJ2-2; tentatively, D is TRBD2 (6 bases). Germline V gene sequence: CDR1 LNHDA, CDR2 SQIVND (reference sequence). This CDR3 is built from 14 residues. The V end lost 7 bases, the J end lost 5 bases, and 14 bases lay between the germline ends. Written as DNA, the CDR3 is TGTGCCAGTACCCTAGGGCGGGAAACCGGGGAGCTGTTTTTT. It is translated as CASTLGRETGELFF.

Only one count was recorded for this clone. V and J are TRBV7-4 and TRBJ2-7; D may be TRBD2 (5 bases). CDR3 length: 12 amino acids. Trimming stripped 5 bases from V and 9 bases from J, with 14 bases between. CDR1 is SGHVT and CDR2 is SQSDAQ in the germline V gene. The CDR3 nucleotides read TGTGCCAGCAGCCCAAAGGACTGTTGGCAGTACTTC. It is translated as CASSPKDCWQYF.

The chain carries TRBV7-2 and TRBJ2-2; 9 nucleotides agree with TRBD2. The CDR3 is made up of 14 amino acids. The ends lost 5 bases at V and 6 bases at J; junction bases unmatched: 4. The germline V gene encodes CDR1 SGHTA and CDR2 FQGNSA. This CDR3 is CASSTLAGAGELFF. CDR3 DNA sequence: TGTGCCAGCAGCACTTTAGCGGGAGCCGGGGAGCTGTTTTTT.

This rearrangement joins TRBV30 to TRBJ1-1; no clear D. The CDR3 runs to 12 residues. With 7 bases removed from V and 0 bases from J, the gap between germline ends came to 9 bases. Germline V gene sequence: CDR1 GTSNPN, CDR2 SVGIG (reference sequence). The CDR3 region is CASTRVNTEAFF. Here the CDR3 DNA reads TGTGCCTCTACAAGGGTGAACACTGAAGCTTTCTTT. Based on the CDR3 plus reference TRBV30 and TRBJ1-1, the full variable domain is SQTIHQWPATLVQPVGSPLSLECTVEGTSNPNLYWYRQAAGRGLQLLFYSVGIGQISSEVPQNLSASRPQDRQFILSSKKLLLSDSGFYLCASTRVNTEAFFGQGTRLTVV.

The chain joins TRBV28 to TRBJ2-1, with TRBD1 matching 8 bases. Germline assignment: CDR1 MDHEN and CDR2 SYDVKM. V shed 6 bases and J 5 bases; nucleotides not matched to a gene: 12. There are 16 residues in the CDR3. The CDR3 DNA reads TGTGCCAGCAGCCCCCCCGGGACAGGCCGAAACAATGAGCAGTTCTTC. It codes for CASSPPGTGRNNEQFF.

The chain carries TRBV14 and TRBJ2-2, with D possibly being TRBD1 or TRBD2 (5 bases each). This CDR3 contains 16 residues. The V gene lost 0 bases and the J gene lost 4 bases, with 12 bases spanning the gap. The germline gives CDR1 SGHDN, CDR2 FVKESK. This chain's CDR3 is CASSQDTGRVTGELFF. CDR3 in DNA: TGTGCCAGCAGCCAAGATACGGGACGGGTCACCGGGGAGCTGTTTTTT.

CDR3 amino acids: CASSPEVDTQYF. As DNA, the CDR3 is TGTGCCAGCAGTCCGGAGGTCGATACGCAGTATTTT. The rearrangement uses TRBV7-9 and TRBJ2-3, with a weak D call TRBD2 (5 bases). Trimming took off 6 bases at V and 6 bases at J, with 10 bases between the two ends. This CDR3 spans 12 amino acids. Germline loops: CDR1 SEHNR, CDR2 FQNEAQ (reference sequence).

This chain connects TRBV7-2 to TRBJ1-1; D gene unclear. This CDR3 has 13 amino acids. Per the germline V gene, CDR1 is SGHTA and CDR2 is FQGNSA. Trimming stripped 2 bases from V and 2 bases from J, with 6 bases between. The CDR3 protein is CASSLLGNTEAFF. CDR3 nucleotide sequence: TGTGCCAGCAGCTTATTGGGCAACACTGAAGCTTTCTTT.

The chain joins TRBV18 to TRBJ2-7; 7 nucleotides match TRBD1. After removal of 5 bases from V and 2 bases from J, the junction contained 3 bases not matched to a gene. The CDR3 consists of 13 residues. The V gene's germline CDR1 is KGHSH and CDR2 LQKENI. The CDR3, as DNA: TGTGCCAGCTCATCCGGGACAGCCTACGAGCAGTACTTC. This gives the protein CASSSGTAYEQYF.

The V gene is TRBV5-4, the J gene TRBJ2-1; the D is unclear. V gave up 4 bases and J gave up 3 bases, with 5 bases separating them. This CDR3 comprises 12 residues. The germline CDR1 and CDR2 sequences are SGHNT and YYREEE (reference sequence). CDR3 DNA: TGTGCCAGCAGCCCTAACTACAATGAGCAGTTCTTC. It is translated as CASSPNYNEQFF. The full variable domain, with the rest looked up from reference TRBV5-4 and TRBJ2-1, is ETGVTQSPTHLIKTRGQQVTLRCSSQSGHNTVSWYQQALGQGPQFIFQYYREEENGRGNFPPRFSGLQFPNYSSELNVNALELDDSALYLCASSPNYNEQFFGPGTRLTVL.

The chain employs TRBV5-1 and TRBJ2-5; TRBD2 aligns across 12 bases. The CDR3 consists of 16 residues. The V and J ends lost 2 bases and 0 bases, in that order; junction bases with no gene match: 2. Germline CDR1 SGHRS, CDR2 YFSETQ. The CDR3 is CASSFGTSGYQETQYF. DNA for the CDR3: TGCGCCAGCAGCTTCGGGACTAGCGGGTACCAAGAGACCCAGTACTTC. Complete variable domain (other parts from reference TRBV5-1 and TRBJ2-5): KAGVTQTPRYLIKTRGQQVTLSCSPISGHRSVSWYQQTPGQGLQFLFEYFSETQRNKGNFPGRFSGRQFSNSRSEMNVSTLELGDSALYLCASSFGTSGYQETQYFGPGTRLLVL.

The sample holds one count of this clone. The chain joins TRBV7-6 to TRBJ1-1, with 11 bases identical to TRBD1. The germline gives CDR1 SGHVS, CDR2 FNYEAQ. V shed 5 bases and J 4 bases; nucleotides not matched to a gene: 0. The CDR3 covers 13 residues. CDR3 sequence: CASSGTGGTEAFF. The CDR3 nucleotides are TGTGCCAGCAGCGGGACAGGGGGCACTGAAGCTTTCTTT.

This clone has a single count. The gene calls are TRBV7-9 and TRBJ2-1, with D hard to call. Looked up from germline, CDR1 is SEHNR and CDR2 is FQNEAQ (reference sequence). The CDR3 consists of 11 residues. V was clipped by 3 bases and J by 7 bases, with 4 bases between them. The CDR3 coding sequence is TGTGCCAGCAGCTTGTTAAATGAGCAGTTCTTC. This translates into CASSLLNEQFF.

The chain joins TRBV19 to TRBJ2-1; a possible D gene is TRBD1 (6 bases). CDR1 LNHDA and CDR2 SQIVND come from the germline V gene (reference sequence). This CDR3 comprises 14 residues. Trimming shortened V by 4 bases and J by 7 bases, and 14 bases separated the two germline ends. The CDR3 reads CASSTRDMWNEQFF. In DNA form, the CDR3 reads TGTGCCAGTAGTACCCGGGACATGTGGAATGAGCAGTTCTTC. The full variable domain, in which reference TRBV19 and TRBJ2-1 provide the parts outside the CDR3, is DGGITQSPKYLFRKEGQNVTLSCEQNLNHDAMYWYRQDPGQGLRLIYYSQIVNDFQKGDIAEGYSVSREKKESFPLTVTSAQKNPTAFYLCASSTRDMWNEQFFGPGTRLTVL.

V usage is TRBV6-1 and J usage is TRBJ2-5; 7 bases line up with TRBD1. The CDR3 is 15 residues long. The V segment lost 1 base and the J segment 5 bases; nucleotides outside the gene matches: 7. Germline CDR1 is MNHNS and CDR2 is SASEGT. The CDR3 is CASSEGQGRAETQYF. The CDR3 nucleotides are TGTGCCAGCAGTGAAGGACAGGGAAGAGCGGAGACCCAGTACTTC.

J is TRBJ2-1 and V is TRBV6-1; TRBD2 matches 7 bases. CDR3 size: 15 residues. V gave up 6 bases and J gave up 4 bases; unmatched junction bases: 9. CDR1 and CDR2 (germline): MNHNS, SASEGT. CDR3 in amino acids: CASSVSTGGYNEQFF. CDR3 DNA: TGTGCCAGCAGCGTCTCTACGGGGGGATACAATGAGCAGTTCTTC.

In this sample, this clone turned up a few times. The chain joins TRBV28 to TRBJ1-4, with TRBD1 as a possible D gene (6 bases). This CDR3 has 14 amino acids. With 5 bases removed from V and 2 bases from J, the gap between germline ends came to 9 bases. Germline values: CDR1 MDHEN, CDR2 SYDVKM. CDR3 in DNA: TGTGCCAGCAGTACGGGGGGCACTAATGAAAAACTGTTTTTT. Amino acid sequence: CASSTGGTNEKLFF.

The rearrangement links TRBV19 to TRBJ1-1, with D maybe TRBD1 (5 bases). Trimming took 4 bases from V and 1 from J, leaving 10 bases between them. The germline CDR1 and CDR2 sequences are LNHDA and SQIVND (reference sequence). The CDR3 is 14 residues long. The CDR3 coding sequence is TGTGCCAGTAGTAGTAGGGGCCGGAACACTGAAGCTTTCTTT. This codes for CASSSRGRNTEAFF. Supplemented by reference TRBV19 and TRBJ1-1, the full variable domain reads DGGITQSPKYLFRKEGQNVTLSCEQNLNHDAMYWYRQDPGQGLRLIYYSQIVNDFQKGDIAEGYSVSREKKESFPLTVTSAQKNPTAFYLCASSSRGRNTEAFFGQGTRLTVV.

DNA of the CDR3: TGTGCCAGCAGTTTAAACATTCAGTACTTC. Translation: CASSLNIQYF. The gene calls are TRBV28 and TRBJ2-4; D is unresolved. Germline V lookup: CDR1 MDHEN, CDR2 SYDVKM. V dropped 2 bases and J dropped 7 bases, with 0 bases sitting between them. The CDR3 totals 10 residues.